Detailed here is one T cell receptor (beta chain). Its antigen is undetermined. Clones were sequenced by immunoSEQ multiplex PCR, and TCRdb holds only the in-frame ones, with some missing. The table has tens of thousands of clones, around nine tenths seen once. This sample is part of a study of graft-versus-host responses after intestinal transplantation. Looking at the study overall: Transplant types were multivisceral, liver-intestinal, or isolated intestinal. All of the recipients had induction that used anti-thymocyte globulin, then tacrolimus and steroids for roughly three years.

General study points: High graft-versus-host to host-versus-graft clonal ratios were seen in allografts of patients with graft-donor T cell macrochimerism. In recipient marrow, GvH clones were found, and some appeared first in ileum or blood.

CDR3 length equals 14 residues. The V gene's germline CDR1 is SGHDT and CDR2 YYEEEE. Trimming pared 4 bases from V and 5 bases from J, leaving 15 bases between. This receptor was taken from a human donor who received an intestinal transplant. The chain carries TRBV5-6 and TRBJ2-5; tentatively, D is TRBD1 (6 bases). Sequenced here: unstimulated CD8+ T cells sorted from spleen or lymph node cells, sampled before intestinal transplant. This chain's CDR3 is CASSRTAYGETQYF. In nucleotides, the CDR3 is TGTGCCAGCAGCCGGACAGCCTACGGGGAGACCCAGTACTTC.